This T cell receptor (beta chain) is from a study of T cells in Graves' hyperthyroidism and ophthalmopathy. Ophthalmopathy patients had moderate-to-severe active disease, CAS ≥3, NOSPECS ≥4, and disease duration under 3 months. Regions amplified from RNA transcripts were the TCR beta CDR3 regions. In the first-round RT-PCR of the TCR CDR3, the HTBI primer set was used. MiXCR, applied by TCRdb to the multiplex PCR reads, yields one record per CDR3 protein. This table has about 600,000 distinct CDR3 sequences, approximately 15% appearing once. The J segment lost 3 bases and the V segment lost 5 bases, leaving 4 bases of the junction unmatched. The CDR3 sequence is 13 residues long. Germline lookup yields CDR1 SGHRS and CDR2 YFSETQ.

Sequenced sample: blood. The rearrangement uses TRBV5-1 and TRBJ2-5; 7 nucleotides match TRBD2. This receptor was taken from a woman aged 40-49 years with Graves' ophthalmopathy. The CDR3 is CASRAGVEETQYF. CDR3 coding DNA: TGCGCCAGCAGGGCGGGGGTGGAAGAGACCCAGTACTTC. Drawing the rest from reference TRBV5-1 and TRBJ2-5, the complete variable domain is KAGVTQTPRYLIKTRGQQVTLSCSPISGHRSVSWYQQTPGQGLQFLFEYFSETQRNKGNFPGRFSGRQFSNSRSEMNVSTLELGDSALYLCASRAGVEETQYFGPGTRLLVL.